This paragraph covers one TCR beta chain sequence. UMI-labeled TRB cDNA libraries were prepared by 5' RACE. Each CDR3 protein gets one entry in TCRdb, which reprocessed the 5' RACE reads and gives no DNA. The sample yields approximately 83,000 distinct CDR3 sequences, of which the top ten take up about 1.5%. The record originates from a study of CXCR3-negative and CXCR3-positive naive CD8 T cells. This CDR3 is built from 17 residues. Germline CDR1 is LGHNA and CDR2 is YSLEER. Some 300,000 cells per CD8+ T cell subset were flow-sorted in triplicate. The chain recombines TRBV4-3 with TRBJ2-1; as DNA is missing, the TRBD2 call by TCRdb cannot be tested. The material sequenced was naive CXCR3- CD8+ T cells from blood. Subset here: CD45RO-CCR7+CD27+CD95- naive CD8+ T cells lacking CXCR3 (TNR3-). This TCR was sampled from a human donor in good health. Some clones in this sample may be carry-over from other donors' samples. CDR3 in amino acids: CASSQDEGPSSYNEQFF.